Presented here are 17 T cell receptor beta chains from one specimen sequenced in a study of cytomegalovirus exposure and HLA in healthy donors. PCR primers comprised 60 Vbeta and 13 Jbeta primers. Sequencing used immunoSEQ multiplex PCR; TCRdb keeps in-frame clones, though not all of them. The table records roughly 200,000 clones, 79% of them present only once. Sequencing input: PBMCs. The receptors originated from a middle-aged man in good health and CMV-seronegative.

CDR3 in DNA: TGTGCCAGCAGGATAGGGGGCTCCTACGAGCAGTACTTC. This gives the protein CASRIGGSYEQYF. The chain employs TRBV7-9 and TRBJ2-7; TRBD1 is a possible D gene (6 bases). Germline V gene sequence: CDR1 SEHNR, CDR2 FQNEAQ (reference sequence). The CDR3 is 13 amino acids. V was shortened by 6 bases and J by 0 bases, with 9 bases between the two germline ends.

This rearrangement joins TRBV7-9 to TRBJ2-3, with 7 bases lining up with TRBD2. Germline V gene data show CDR1 as SEHNR and CDR2 as FQNEAQ (reference sequence). V shed 4 bases and J 1 base; nucleotides not matched to a gene: 11. The CDR3 consists of 17 residues. The CDR3 here is CASSSNTGGAGTDTQYF. The DNA of the CDR3 is TGTGCCAGCAGCTCAAATACGGGGGGAGCCGGCACAGATACGCAGTATTTT.

This sequence joins TRBV18 and TRBJ1-2; D may be TRBD1 (5 bases). Germline V CDR1 and CDR2: KGHSH, LQKENI. The CDR3 spans 13 residues. V was shortened by 5 bases and J by 7 bases, with 14 bases between the two germline ends. The CDR3, as DNA: TGTGCCAGCTCAATGGAGCAGGGCTTTGGCTACACCTTC. Protein: CASSMEQGFGYTF.

This rearrangement joins TRBV28 to TRBJ2-7; TRBD1 matches at 8 bases. Germline CDR1 reads MDHEN; CDR2 reads SYDVKM. This CDR3 contains 16 residues. Losses at the gene ends were 3 bases for V and 2 bases for J; bases not matched to a gene: 9. The CDR3 here is CASSFLSTGAAYEQYF. CDR3 coding DNA: TGTGCCAGCAGTTTTCTCTCGACAGGGGCCGCCTACGAGCAGTACTTC.

The chain links TRBV9 to TRBJ2-1, with a tentative D call TRBD1 (6 bases). This CDR3 is built from 13 residues. CDR1 and CDR2 from the germline V gene are SGDLS and YYNGEE. V lost 4 bases, J lost 7 bases, and 12 bases lay in between. The CDR3 DNA follows: TGTGCCAGCAGCTCTAAAAGGGGGAATGAGCAGTTCTTC. This codes for CASSSKRGNEQFF.

Only one count was recorded for this clone. CDR3 sequence: CASSFGSGRVYEQYF. CDR3 DNA sequence: TGTGCCAGCAGCTTTGGTAGCGGGCGCGTCTACGAGCAGTACTTC. The rearrangement uses TRBV7-9 and TRBJ2-7; 7 bases are shared with TRBD2. Germline loops: CDR1 SEHNR, CDR2 FQNEAQ (reference sequence). The CDR3 is made up of 15 amino acids. The V and J ends lost 3 bases and 3 bases, in that order; junction bases with no gene match: 8.

This clone is a singleton in its sample. The CDR3 sequence is CASSLQTNEQYF. CDR3 DNA sequence: TGTGCCAGCAGTTTACAGACTAACGAGCAGTACTTC. The chain joins TRBV28 to TRBJ2-7, with D tentatively TRBD2 (5 bases). This CDR3 contains 12 residues. Germline loops: CDR1 MDHEN, CDR2 SYDVKM. Trimming took 2 bases from V and 5 from J, leaving 7 bases between them.

This chain joins TRBV6-1 and TRBJ1-4, with 11 bases lining up with TRBD1. CDR3 length: 14 residues. From germline, CDR1 is MNHNS and CDR2 SASEGT. Losses at the gene ends were 6 bases for V and 9 bases for J; bases not matched to a gene: 6. This chain's CDR3 is CASRGGQGAQKLFF. CDR3 bases: TGTGCCAGCAGAGGAGGACAGGGGGCTCAAAAACTGTTTTTT.

The chain recombines TRBV29-1 with TRBJ2-3; TRBD2 agrees at 7 bases. Trimming cost V 2 bases and J 7 bases; bases outside gene matches: 9. The germline gives CDR1 SQVTM, CDR2 ANQGSEA. The CDR3 runs 14 residues. CDR3 in amino acids: CSVETASGAYTQYF. The CDR3 DNA sequence: TGCAGCGTTGAAACGGCTAGCGGCGCCTATACGCAGTATTTT.

The V gene is TRBV27, the J gene TRBJ1-5; D is unclear. The ends were cut back, 6 bases at V and 0 bases at J, with 15 bases in the middle. Germline values: CDR1 MNHEY, CDR2 SMNVEV (reference sequence). The CDR3 runs to 16 residues. CDR3 nucleotides: TGTGCCAGCAGCCCTATACCCACCAATAGCAATCAGCCCCAGCATTTT. This encodes CASSPIPTNSNQPQHF.

The CDR3 region has the DNA TGCAGCGTCCTACTCTGGACAGGCACAGATACGCAGTATTTT. This sequence encodes CSVLLWTGTDTQYF. The rearrangement uses TRBV29-1 and TRBJ2-3; possibly TRBD1 for D (6 bases). Looked up from germline, CDR1 is SQVTM and CDR2 is ANQGSEA. The V and J ends lost 6 bases and 1 base respectively, with 14 bases between them. This CDR3 has 14 amino acids.

The chain employs TRBV4-2 and TRBJ2-1, with TRBD2 matching 7 bases. V dropped 1 base and J dropped 5; count of bases not matched to a gene: 8. The CDR3 is 16 amino acids. CDR1 LGHNA and CDR2 YNFKEQ come from the germline V gene. CDR3 sequence reads: CASSQVRAGRNNEQFF. The CDR3 DNA reads TGTGCCAGCAGCCAAGTAAGAGCGGGAAGGAACAATGAGCAGTTCTTC.

This chain joins TRBV2 and TRBJ2-1; D unresolved. Between the trimmed V and J ends, which lost 3 bases and 5 bases, there was a span of 8 bases. This CDR3 is 13 amino acids long. Germline CDR1 SNHLY, CDR2 FYNNEI. Here the CDR3 DNA reads TGTGCCAGCAGTGATCTTAGAAACAATGAGCAGTTCTTC. Its protein product is CASSDLRNNEQFF.

This clone was observed a few times. This chain links TRBV13 with TRBJ1-1; weak D call: TRBD1 (6 bases). V was clipped by 6 bases and J by 6 bases, with 17 bases between them. Germline V CDR1 and CDR2: PRHDT, FYEKMQ (reference sequence). The length of the CDR3 is 14 residues. CDR3 region: CASSSRGGRAEAFF. CDR3 bases: TGTGCCAGCAGTTCTAGGGGGGGCAGGGCTGAAGCTTTCTTT.

In this sample, this clone turned up a few times. The V call is TRBV19, the J call TRBJ2-5; D not resolved. V was trimmed by 6 bases and J by 1 base, leaving 15 bases between them. Looked up from germline, CDR1 is LNHDA and CDR2 is SQIVND (reference sequence). This CDR3 comprises 15 residues. The CDR3 bases are TGTGCCAGTAGAAGAGGTCCCCTCCCCCAAGAGACCCAGTACTTC. Translated: CASRRGPLPQETQYF. Filled out from reference TRBV19 and TRBJ2-5, the complete variable domain reads DGGITQSPKYLFRKEGQNVTLSCEQNLNHDAMYWYRQDPGQGLRLIYYSQIVNDFQKGDIAEGYSVSREKKESFPLTVTSAQKNPTAFYLCASRRGPLPQETQYFGPGTRLLVL.

The gene calls are TRBV27 and TRBJ2-2, with 8 bases lining up with TRBD1. V lost 7 bases, J lost 0 bases, and 13 bases stayed unmatched. CDR3 size: 18 residues. Germline V gene lookup returns CDR1 MNHEY and CDR2 SMNVEV (reference sequence). The CDR3 bases are TGTGCCAGCACTAACCGTAGGTCGGACAGGGCGAACACCGGGGAGCTGTTTTTT. The encoded protein is CASTNRRSDRANTGELFF.

This clone has only one observation. This chain links TRBV28 with TRBJ2-3; 8 bases agree with TRBD1. CDR3 length: 16 amino acids. The germline gives CDR1 MDHEN, CDR2 SYDVKM. Trimming took 1 base from V and 6 from J; bases not matched to a gene: 9. CDR3 sequence (DNA): TGTGCCAGCAGTTTATCTTGGGACAGGCGTGCGGATACGCAGTATTTT. Its translation is CASSLSWDRRADTQYF.